This paragraph covers one T cell receptor (beta chain) sequence. The sample is drawn from a study of blood T cell repertoires in COVID-19. Study-wide background: The samples span acute and convalescent COVID-19 from the United States, Italy and Spain.

Repertoires were generated with immunoSEQ multiplex PCR, while TCRdb's copy carries only in-frame clones and drops some. The sample contains approximately 500,000 clones, 85% to 90% of which appear only once. CDR3 length: 12 amino acids. The ends were cut back, 6 bases at V and 7 bases at J, with 9 bases in the middle. Germline values: CDR1 MNHEY, CDR2 SVGAGI. This receptor was identified in a man aged 18 to 30 with COVID-19, enrolled during active disease. The sequenced sample was peripheral blood. The gene calls are TRBV6-5 and TRBJ2-2; no firm D call. The CDR3 DNA follows: TGTGCCAGCAGAATTAGAGGCGGGGAGCTGTTTTTT. Its translation is CASRIRGGELFF.